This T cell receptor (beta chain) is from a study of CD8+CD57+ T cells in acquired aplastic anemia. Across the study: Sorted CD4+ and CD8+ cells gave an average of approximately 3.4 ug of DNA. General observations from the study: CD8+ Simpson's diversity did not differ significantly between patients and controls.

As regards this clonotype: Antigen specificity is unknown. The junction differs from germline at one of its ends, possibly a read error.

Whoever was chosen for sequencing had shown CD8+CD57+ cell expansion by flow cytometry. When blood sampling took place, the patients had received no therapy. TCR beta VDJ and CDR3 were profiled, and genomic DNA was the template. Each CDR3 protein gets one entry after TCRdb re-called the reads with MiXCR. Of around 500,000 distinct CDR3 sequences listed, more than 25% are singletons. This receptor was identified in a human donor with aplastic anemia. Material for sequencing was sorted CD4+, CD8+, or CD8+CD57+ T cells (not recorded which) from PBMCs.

The CDR3 here is CASCLDPGSYEQYF. The DNA of the CDR3 is TGTGCCAGCTGCTTAGATCCGGGTAGCTACGAGCAGTACTTC. The J gene is TRBJ2-7, the V gene TRBV7-9, with unresolved D. Germline V lookup: CDR1 SEHNR, CDR2 FQNEAQ (reference sequence). This CDR3 has 14 amino acids.